This T cell receptor beta chain was obtained from a study of T cells in Graves' hyperthyroidism and ophthalmopathy. The CDR3 sequence is 15 residues long. From germline, CDR1 is MDHEN and CDR2 SYDVKM. Trimming stripped 3 bases from V and 1 base from J, with 10 bases between. RNA transcripts gave rise to amplified TCR beta CDR3 regions. An initial round of RT-PCR targeting the TCR CDR3 relied on the HTBI primer set. TCRdb fed the multiplex PCR reads into MiXCR, producing one record per CDR3 protein. The repertoire has a few hundred thousand distinct CDR3 sequences, approximately 25% of them found once; the top ten carry more than 60%. Notes on the study in general: Most thyroid clonotypes expanded above 0.001 appeared in blood too.

Uncontrolled infection, other autoimmune disease, pregnancy or lactation excluded patients. This clonotype has ten or more counts. Its antigen is as yet unknown. The sequencing sample was made of blood. This chain uses TRBV28 with TRBJ1-5; D is undetermined. The sequence came from a man aged 50 or older with Graves' hyperthyroidism. CDR3 DNA: TGTGCCAGCAGTTTCGACGGGTTGAGCAATCAGCCCCAGCATTTT. Its translation: CASSFDGLSNQPQHF.